The source of this T cell receptor beta chain is a study of PD-1 blockade in classical Hodgkin lymphoma (dated by TCRdb to 2020 to 2022). Background on the whole study: Nivolumab dosing was 3 mg/kg intravenously every 2 weeks, continuing until either disease progression or unacceptable toxicity. The study used CyTOF and TCR beta sequencing to define a peripheral blood immune signature of response to PD-1 blockade in classical Hodgkin lymphoma.

The time point tag for this specimen amounts to: cycle 4 day 1 (C4D1), after 6 weeks of nivolumab. All trial patients had relapsed after autologous stem cell transplantation, with cohorts A, B and C differing in prior brentuximab vedotin exposure. The trial cohort comprised fewer than 65 patients with relapsed/refractory classical Hodgkin lymphoma whose best overall responses were complete response, partial response or progressive disease. Trial patients were treated with single-agent nivolumab in the multi-cohort phase II CheckMate 205 trial. An independent review committee assessed best overall response by applying the 2007 International Working Group response criteria. Trial PBMCs were obtained immediately prior to nivolumab initiation (C1D1) and on therapy at cycle 2 day 1 and cycle 4 day 1. Peripheral blood was collected in 8 mL Vacutainer Cell Preparation Tubes, from which PBMCs were isolated by centrifugation and then cryopreserved.

The Qiagen DNeasy kit was used to extract genomic DNA from unsorted PBMCs and from the negatively selected CD4+ and CD8+ fractions. TCR beta CDR3 regions were amplified by immunoSEQ multiplex PCR using primers annealing to V and J segments. A synthetic immune receptor repertoire was used to minimize amplification bias, and any remaining bias was removed computationally after sequencing. Per the original workflow: Repertoire diversity was quantified as the Shannon entropy index using custom Python scripts. The unsorted, CD4+ and CD8+ repertoires were each analyzed separately, with the exception of combined analyses, where CD4+ and CD8+ sequences were merged in silico. A clone counted as expanded when the clone's frequency after treatment rose at least 2-fold relative to C1D1, and clones undetected at baseline were given a pseudocount of 0.5. Singleton clones were defined as clones with 0 or 1 copy at C1D1, and non-singleton clones were defined as clones with 2 or more copies. Clones expanded in unsorted samples were annotated as CD4+, CD8+ or unknown by matching protein sequences in sorted samples from the same patient. Diversity changes from C1D1 to C4D1 were tested in paired samples using Wilcoxon tests. The source is immuneACCESS, and TCRdb retained only in-frame sequences with V and J called. Part of the clones is not carried over; for the studies checked, unresolved V genes explain less than half of this, and the remainder is unexplained. For V, J and clone size, that table is used; D and trimming come from the DNA. The sample profile shows about 20,000 clones; over 75% of them were found once. The ten largest clones capture around 40% of the sample.

Study-level results and caveats: Baseline TCR diversity was reported to be lower in newly diagnosed patients than in healthy donors and to be lower still in relapsed/refractory patients. CD4+ but not CD8+ TCR diversity rose significantly by C4D1 (p=0.0027 vs p=0.16), most apparent in complete responders (p=0.02). Trial patients with a complete response had baseline diversity similar to that of newly diagnosed patients, while partial responders and progressors had significantly lower diversity. The study covered only a single clinical trial cohort, and the causes of the repertoire differences, possibly disease activity or prior therapy, were still not defined. Lower diversity was observed in patients in whom nivolumab was started less than 1 year after ASCT, and these patients were excluded from later analyses so that confounding by immune reconstitution would be avoided.

Concerning this clone itself: No antigen is known for it. One end of the junction does not line up with germline, which may come from a read error.

Sequences SGHRS (CDR1) and YFSETQ (CDR2) are obtained from the germline V gene. The CDR3 sequence holds 17 residues, the cysteine and phenylalanine included. Only the CDR3 part of the read is kept: 51 bases, read in frame from the first base. The TCR was taken from a human donor with classical Hodgkin lymphoma. The chain was built from TRBV5-1 and TRBJ2-7, and 11 junctional nucleotides match TRBD1. Sequenced material: peripheral blood mononuclear cells (PBMCs), taken before the fourth cycle of nivolumab. At the DNA level, the sequence is TGCGCCCGCAGCCGGGACAGGGGGGGTAGCGGGACCTACGAGCAGTACTTC. It encodes CARSRDRGGSGTYEQYF.